The sequence of this TCR beta chain was determined in a study of blood T cells in healthy people across ages (dated by TCRdb to between 2014 and 2017). Study-level background: In model experiments, template switching captured about one uniquely barcoded TCR beta cDNA molecule for every two T cells. The study measured age-related changes in TCR beta repertoire diversity using deep sequencing normalized with unique cDNA molecular identifiers. The donors were divided into four age groups: young (average approximately 16 years), middle-aged (about 40), aged (roughly 60) and long-lived (around 87). Using the same blood draw, the study looked at two additional independent replicas of 1 million unique cDNA reads for two donors, one aged 18 to 30 and the other aged 80 or older.

What the study reported, not specific to this receptor: Observed TCR beta diversity correlated strongly with the percentage of naive T cells measured by flow cytometry. Compared with the aged group, the long-lived group had more naive CD4+ T cells, fewer expanded clones and increased TCR diversity, suggesting age selection. Bulk unsorted PBMC profiling prevented conclusive comparison of naive and antigen-experienced compartments. Donor CMV infection status was unknown, potentially confounding age-related changes in expanded clonotypes. Observed TCR beta diversity per million T cells fell roughly linearly with age, and a significant reduction was already apparent by age roughly 40. Estimates of total diversity from one million sequenced T cells were regarded as lower bounds and underestimates.

From the cysteine through the phenylalanine, the CDR3 covers 15 amino acids. Only CDR3 DNA remains: 45 bases, in frame from the first base. The germline V gene encodes CDR1 SGHVS and CDR2 FNYEAQ. The V end loses 3 bases and the J end loses 4 bases, and a stretch of 16 bases separates them. This clonotype was detected only a few times. Which antigen it targets is not known. Base qualities are not recorded, but no much larger clone differs from it by a single base. The library relied on 5' RACE. Reads for this sample came from an Illumina HiSeq 2500. A second 7 to 11 cycle PCR used a sample-barcoded 5' primer and a J-beta primer mix. Each TCR beta cDNA molecule received a unique molecular identifier from a template-switch 5' adaptor carrying 12 random nucleotides. Each sample yielded at least 3 million CDR3-containing paired-end reads. First-strand cDNA was synthesized from all RNA with the Mint cDNA synthesis kit, primed by a TRBC-specific oligonucleotide. Following uracil-DNA glycosylase treatment, all cDNA underwent a first 18-cycle PCR with the universal primers M1SS and BC2_uni_R. In the source study's methods: For normalization, 1 million high-quality reads, each with a distinct molecular identifier, were randomly selected from each sample. Instead of being binned into consensus sequences, reads that shared molecular identifiers were thrown out. CDR3 identification, clonotype clustering and error correction used MiTCR with a Q25 quality threshold and the strictest error-elimination algorithm. A nonparametric unseen species model with Euler transformation was used to estimate a lower bound on total TCR beta diversity. The raw public data were reprocessed by TCRdb itself: fastp quality trimming at Q25, MiXCR clonotype calling, in-frame beta chains only. Each CDR3 protein appears once, grouped with its most common genes and DNA. TCRdb, not the original authors, processed these V and J calls. This sample holds some 940,000 distinct CDR3 sequences; approximately 32% were observed only once. The leading ten clones occupy approximately 10% of the sample.

Donors were under 40 systemically healthy Caucasian individuals from Russia aged roughly 6 to 100 years. Each donor gave around 9.8 milliliters of peripheral blood, collected into EDTA-treated Vacutainer tubes. PBMCs were isolated by Ficoll-Paque density-gradient centrifugation, with at least 6 million obtained per sample. Trizol reagent was used to extract total RNA from the PBMCs, yielding at least 6 micrograms per sample. The percentages of naive CD45RAhigh/CD27high T cells were determined by flow cytometry on a PBMC aliquot from every donor. These data were also filed under a second study, of T cells of mothers and their children. As the second publication notes: Donors were nine systemically healthy Caucasian individuals: three mothers and their six children. cDNA synthesis used all of the extracted RNA, with 1.5 ug of RNA in each 15 ul reaction. In the second PCR, the M1S primer added sample barcodes and 2-4 random nucleotides. More than 9 million TCR beta CDR3 reads were obtained from each mother, and 2.5 million to 3.5 million reads were obtained from each child. Thymic selection similarly shapes TCR recombination output in related and unrelated pairs, with minor effect from inherited differences. Normalized repertoire overlap was always slightly but never significantly higher in related than unrelated mother-child pairs. Persistent microchimeric T cell clones were not detected, at a sensitivity of 85 to 100 clones per million clonotypes. The study used deep NGS to compare TCR beta repertoires of mothers and children, seeking features distinguishing related mother-child pairs from unrelated individuals. The mean age was roughly 40 +/- 4 years for the mothers and approximately 11 +/- 4 years for the children. After adapter ligation was performed with NEBNext reagents, the libraries were sequenced on an Illumina HiSeq 2000 with 100+100 nt paired-end reads. To prevent cross-contamination, the mother and child libraries were prepared one month apart and sequenced in separate runs. Each donor had between roughly 500,000 and 2,100,000 distinct TCR beta clonotypes identified. Naive TCR beta clonotypes were estimated from low-frequency clonotypes matched to each donor's FACS-determined naive share, without sorting.

Specimen: blood. The receptor was isolated from a woman aged 40 to 50 in good health. The chain is assembled from TRBV7-6 and TRBJ2-7, with TRBD2 tentatively as D gene (6 bases match). The CDR3 has the sequence CASSFRDLRTYEQYF. At the DNA level, the sequence is TGTGCCAGCAGCTTCCGGGACTTGAGGACTTACGAGCAGTACTTC.